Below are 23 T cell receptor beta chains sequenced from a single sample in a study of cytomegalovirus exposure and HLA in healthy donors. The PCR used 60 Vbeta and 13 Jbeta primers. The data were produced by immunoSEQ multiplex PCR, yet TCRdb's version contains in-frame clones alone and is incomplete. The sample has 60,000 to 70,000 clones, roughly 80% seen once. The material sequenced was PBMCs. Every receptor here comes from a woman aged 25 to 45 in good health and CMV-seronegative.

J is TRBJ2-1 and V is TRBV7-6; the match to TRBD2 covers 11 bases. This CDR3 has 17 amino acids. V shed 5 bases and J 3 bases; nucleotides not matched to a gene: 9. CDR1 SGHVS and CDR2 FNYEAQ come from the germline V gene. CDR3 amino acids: CASSASPGTSGYNEQFF. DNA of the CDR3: TGTGCCAGCAGCGCATCACCCGGGACTAGCGGCTACAATGAGCAGTTCTTC.

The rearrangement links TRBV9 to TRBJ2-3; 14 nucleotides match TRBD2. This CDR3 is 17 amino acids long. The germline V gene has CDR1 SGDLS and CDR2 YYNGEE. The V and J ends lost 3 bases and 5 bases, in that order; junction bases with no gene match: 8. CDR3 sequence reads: CASSDPGTSGGGDTQYF. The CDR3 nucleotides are TGTGCCAGCAGCGACCCCGGGACTAGCGGGGGTGGAGATACGCAGTATTTT.

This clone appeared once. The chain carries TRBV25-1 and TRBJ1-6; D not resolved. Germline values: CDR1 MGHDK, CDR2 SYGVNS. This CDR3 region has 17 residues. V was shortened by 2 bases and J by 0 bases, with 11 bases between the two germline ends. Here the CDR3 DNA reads TGTGCCAGCAGTGAAGAGGGTCCGAGCTCCTATAATTCACCCCTCCACTTT. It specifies CASSEEGPSSYNSPLHF.

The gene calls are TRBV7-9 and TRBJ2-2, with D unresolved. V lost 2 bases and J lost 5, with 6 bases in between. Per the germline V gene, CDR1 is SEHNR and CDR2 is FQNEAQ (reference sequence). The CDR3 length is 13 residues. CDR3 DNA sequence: TGTGCCAGCAGCTTATTCACAACCGGGGAGCTGTTTTTT. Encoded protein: CASSLFTTGELFF.

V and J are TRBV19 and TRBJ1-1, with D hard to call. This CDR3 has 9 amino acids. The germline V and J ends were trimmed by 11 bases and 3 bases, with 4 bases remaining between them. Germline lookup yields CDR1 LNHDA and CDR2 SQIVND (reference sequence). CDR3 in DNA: TGTGCCGGAGACACTGAAGCTTTCTTT. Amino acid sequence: CAGDTEAFF.

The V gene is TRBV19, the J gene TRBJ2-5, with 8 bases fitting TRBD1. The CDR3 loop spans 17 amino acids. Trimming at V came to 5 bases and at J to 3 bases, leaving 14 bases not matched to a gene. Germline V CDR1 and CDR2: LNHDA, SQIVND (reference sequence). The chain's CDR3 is CASSPGPTGVREETQYF. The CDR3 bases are TGTGCCAGTAGTCCGGGACCGACAGGGGTACGGGAAGAGACCCAGTACTTC. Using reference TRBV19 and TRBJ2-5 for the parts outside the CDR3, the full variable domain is DGGITQSPKYLFRKEGQNVTLSCEQNLNHDAMYWYRQDPGQGLRLIYYSQIVNDFQKGDIAEGYSVSREKKESFPLTVTSAQKNPTAFYLCASSPGPTGVREETQYFGPGTRLLVL.

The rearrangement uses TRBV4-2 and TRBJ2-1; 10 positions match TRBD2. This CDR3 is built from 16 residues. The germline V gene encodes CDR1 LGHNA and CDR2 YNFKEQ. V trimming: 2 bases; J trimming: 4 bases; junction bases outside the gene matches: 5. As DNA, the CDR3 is TGTGCCAGCAGCCAACCCGGGACTAGCGATTACAATGAGCAGTTCTTC. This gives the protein CASSQPGTSDYNEQFF.

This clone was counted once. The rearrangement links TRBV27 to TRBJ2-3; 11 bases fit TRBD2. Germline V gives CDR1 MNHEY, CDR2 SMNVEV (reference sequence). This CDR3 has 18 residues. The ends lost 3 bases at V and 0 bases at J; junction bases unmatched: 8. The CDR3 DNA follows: TGTGCCAGCAGTTTGAGACTAGCGGGAACCGGTAGCACAGATACGCAGTATTTT. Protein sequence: CASSLRLAGTGSTDTQYF.

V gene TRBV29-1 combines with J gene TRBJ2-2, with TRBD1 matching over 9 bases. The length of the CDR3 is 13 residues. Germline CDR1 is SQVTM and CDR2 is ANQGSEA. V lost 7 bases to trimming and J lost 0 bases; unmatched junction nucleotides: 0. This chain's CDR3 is CSGQGANTGELFF. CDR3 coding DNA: TGCAGCGGACAGGGGGCGAACACCGGGGAGCTGTTTTTT.

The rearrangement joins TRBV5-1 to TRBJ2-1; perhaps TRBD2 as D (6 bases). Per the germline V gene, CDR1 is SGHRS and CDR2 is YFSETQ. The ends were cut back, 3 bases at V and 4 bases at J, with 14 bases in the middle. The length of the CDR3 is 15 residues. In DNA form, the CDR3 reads TGCGCCAGCAGCTCCTCAAGCGGGCTTTACAATGAGCAGTTCTTC. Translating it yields CASSSSSGLYNEQFF.

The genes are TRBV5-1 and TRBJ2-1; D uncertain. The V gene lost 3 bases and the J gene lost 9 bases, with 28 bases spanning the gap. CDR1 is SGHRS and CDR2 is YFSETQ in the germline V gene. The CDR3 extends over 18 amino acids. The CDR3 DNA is TGCGCCAGCAGCTCGGGTATGTTGGCGATGATTGGGTCCGGTGAGCAGTTCTTC. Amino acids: CASSSGMLAMIGSGEQFF.

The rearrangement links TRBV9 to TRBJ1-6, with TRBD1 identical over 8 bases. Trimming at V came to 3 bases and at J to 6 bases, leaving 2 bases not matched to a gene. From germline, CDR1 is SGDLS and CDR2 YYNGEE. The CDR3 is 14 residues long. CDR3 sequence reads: CASSDGQGNSPLHF. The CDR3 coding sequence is TGTGCCAGCAGCGATGGACAGGGTAATTCACCCCTCCACTTT.

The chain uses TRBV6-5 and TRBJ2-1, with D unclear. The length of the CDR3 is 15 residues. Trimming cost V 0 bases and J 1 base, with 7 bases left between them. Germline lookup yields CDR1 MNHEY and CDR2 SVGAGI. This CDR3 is CASSYSRSSYNEQFF. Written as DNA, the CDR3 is TGTGCCAGCAGTTACTCAAGGAGTTCCTACAATGAGCAGTTCTTC.

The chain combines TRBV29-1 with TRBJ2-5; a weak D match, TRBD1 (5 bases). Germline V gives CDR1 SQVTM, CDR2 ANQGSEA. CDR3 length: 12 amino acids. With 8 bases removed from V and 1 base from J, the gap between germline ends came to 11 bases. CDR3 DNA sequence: TGCAGCTCCCGACAGAGCCAAGAGACCCAGTACTTC. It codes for CSSRQSQETQYF.

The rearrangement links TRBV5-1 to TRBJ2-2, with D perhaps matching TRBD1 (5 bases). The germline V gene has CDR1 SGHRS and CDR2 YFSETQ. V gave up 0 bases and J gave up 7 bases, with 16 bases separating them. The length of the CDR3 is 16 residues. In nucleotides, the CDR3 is TGCGCCAGCAGCTTGGTCCCCCAGGGCATGGTCGGGGAGCTGTTTTTT. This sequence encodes CASSLVPQGMVGELFF. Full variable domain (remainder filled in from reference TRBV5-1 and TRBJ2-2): KAGVTQTPRYLIKTRGQQVTLSCSPISGHRSVSWYQQTPGQGLQFLFEYFSETQRNKGNFPGRFSGRQFSNSRSEMNVSTLELGDSALYLCASSLVPQGMVGELFFGEGSRLTVL.

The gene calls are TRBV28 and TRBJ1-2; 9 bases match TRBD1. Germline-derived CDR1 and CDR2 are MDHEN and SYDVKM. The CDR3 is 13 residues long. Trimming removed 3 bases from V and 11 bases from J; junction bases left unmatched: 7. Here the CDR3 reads CASSFRQGEGYTF. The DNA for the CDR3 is TGTGCCAGCAGTTTTAGACAGGGGGAGGGGTACACCTTC.

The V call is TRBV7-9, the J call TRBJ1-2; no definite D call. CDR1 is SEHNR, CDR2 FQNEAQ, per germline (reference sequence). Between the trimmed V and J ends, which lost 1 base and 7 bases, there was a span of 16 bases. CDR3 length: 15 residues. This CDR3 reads CASSLVVGRSGGYTF. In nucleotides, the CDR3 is TGTGCCAGCAGCTTAGTGGTCGGTCGTTCGGGTGGCTACACCTTC.

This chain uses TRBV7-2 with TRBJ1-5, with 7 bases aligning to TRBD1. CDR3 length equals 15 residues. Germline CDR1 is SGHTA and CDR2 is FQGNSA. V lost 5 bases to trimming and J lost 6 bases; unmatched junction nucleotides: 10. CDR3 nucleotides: TGTGCCAGCAGCCCATGGGGACAGCTCACTCAGCCCCAGCATTTT. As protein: CASSPWGQLTQPQHF.

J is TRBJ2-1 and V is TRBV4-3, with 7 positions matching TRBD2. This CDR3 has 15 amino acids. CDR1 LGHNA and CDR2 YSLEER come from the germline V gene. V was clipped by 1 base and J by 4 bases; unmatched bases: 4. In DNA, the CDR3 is TGCGCCAGCAGCCAAGGGACTAGAAAGTACAATGAGCAGTTCTTC. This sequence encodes CASSQGTRKYNEQFF.

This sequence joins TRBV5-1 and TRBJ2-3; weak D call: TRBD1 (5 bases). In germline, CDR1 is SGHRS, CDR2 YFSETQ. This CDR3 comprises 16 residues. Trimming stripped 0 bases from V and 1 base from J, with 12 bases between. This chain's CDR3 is CASSLEGRVGTDTQYF. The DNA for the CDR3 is TGCGCCAGCAGCTTGGAAGGCAGGGTGGGCACAGATACGCAGTATTTT.

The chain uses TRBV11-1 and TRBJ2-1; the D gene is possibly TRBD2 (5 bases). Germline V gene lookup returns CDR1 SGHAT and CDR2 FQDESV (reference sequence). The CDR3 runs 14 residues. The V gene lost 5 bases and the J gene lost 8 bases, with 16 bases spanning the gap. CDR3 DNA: TGTGCCAGCAGCCCCAGCCGGGGTAGGGATGAGCAGTTCTTC. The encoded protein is CASSPSRGRDEQFF. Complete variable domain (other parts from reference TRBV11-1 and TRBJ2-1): EAEVAQSPRYKITEKSQAVAFWCDPISGHATLYWYRQILGQGPELLVQFQDESVVDDSQLPKDRFSAERLKGVDSTLKIQPAELGDSAMYLCASSPSRGRDEQFFGPGTRLTVL.

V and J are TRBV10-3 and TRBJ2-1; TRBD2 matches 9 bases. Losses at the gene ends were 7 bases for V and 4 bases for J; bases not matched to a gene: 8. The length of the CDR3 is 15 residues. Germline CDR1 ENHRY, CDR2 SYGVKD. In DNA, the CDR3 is TGTGCCATCACGGCCGGGCTAGCGGGGTACAATGAGCAGTTCTTC. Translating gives CAITAGLAGYNEQFF.

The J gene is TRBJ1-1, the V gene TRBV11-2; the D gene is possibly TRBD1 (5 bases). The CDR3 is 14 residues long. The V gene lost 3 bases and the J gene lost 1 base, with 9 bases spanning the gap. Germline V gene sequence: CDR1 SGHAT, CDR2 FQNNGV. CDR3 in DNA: TGTGCCAGCAGCTTCCAGGGAGGGAACACTGAAGCTTTCTTT. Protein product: CASSFQGGNTEAFF.